The 18 T cell receptor beta chains given below trace back to one sample, sequenced in a study of control samples from healthy donors and cancer patients. Repertoires were generated with immunoSEQ multiplex PCR, while TCRdb's copy carries only in-frame clones and drops some. The sample lists about 18,000 clones, 80% to 90% occurring once. The sequenced material came from PBMCs. The origin of the receptors is a woman in her seventies with lung cancer.

This clone was detected only once. V is TRBV24-1 and J is TRBJ1-5; 7 positions match TRBD1. V dropped 4 bases and J dropped 6; count of bases not matched to a gene: 5. The germline gives CDR1 KGHDR, CDR2 SFDVKD. The CDR3 sequence is 14 residues long. CDR3 DNA: TGTGCCACCAGTGAGAGAGCAGGGGGTCAGCCCCAGCATTTT. Translation: CATSERAGGQPQHF.

The chain carries TRBV30 and TRBJ2-2; 12 bases align to TRBD1. The CDR3 loop spans 12 amino acids. The trim removed 8 bases at V and 6 bases at J, leaving 1 base unmatched. Germline V lookup: CDR1 GTSNPN, CDR2 SVGIG (reference sequence). CDR3: CARDRGPGELFF. DNA of the CDR3: TGTGCCCGGGACAGGGGGCCCGGGGAGCTGTTTTTT.

The rearrangement links TRBV27 to TRBJ2-7; D is perhaps TRBD1 or TRBD2 (5 bases each). The CDR3 has 12 residues. The germline CDR1 and CDR2 sequences are MNHEY and SMNVEV (reference sequence). The V gene lost 2 bases and the J gene lost 5 bases, with 7 bases spanning the gap. This CDR3 is CASSLGGNEQYF. The DNA of the CDR3 is TGTGCCAGCAGTTTAGGGGGTAACGAGCAGTACTTC.

The chain couples TRBV6-5 to TRBJ1-1; D remains ambiguous. The V gene lost 0 bases and the J gene lost 7 bases, with 9 bases spanning the gap. The germline V gene encodes CDR1 MNHEY and CDR2 SVGAGI. This CDR3 region has 13 residues. In DNA, the CDR3 is TGTGCCAGCAGTTACTCAGGGTCTAGTGAAGCTTTCTTT. Translated, it gives CASSYSGSSEAFF.

The rearrangement uses TRBV13 and TRBJ2-2; D not resolved. The V gene lost 5 bases and the J gene lost 2 bases, with 9 bases spanning the gap. CDR3 size: 14 residues. The germline CDR1 and CDR2 sequences are PRHDT and FYEKMQ (reference sequence). CDR3 coding DNA: TGTGCCAGCAGCCCTCCGCTAAACACCGGGGAGCTGTTTTTT. Encoded protein: CASSPPLNTGELFF. The variable domain in full, with the rest retrieved from reference TRBV13 and TRBJ2-2, is AAGVIQSPRHLIKEKRETATLKCYPIPRHDTVYWYQQGPGQDPQFLISFYEKMQSDKGSIPDRFSAQQFSDYHSELNMSSLELGDSALYFCASSPPLNTGELFFGEGSRLTVL.

The rearrangement links TRBV11-3 to TRBJ2-2, with TRBD1 matching over 8 bases. This CDR3 is built from 16 residues. CDR1 and CDR2 from the germline V gene are SGHNT and YENEEA. V lost 5 bases, J lost 5 bases, and 10 bases stayed unmatched. Written as DNA, the CDR3 is TGTGCCAGCAGCCCCGGACAGGGAGGAAGTACCGGGGAGCTGTTTTTT. Amino acids: CASSPGQGGSTGELFF.

Written as DNA, the CDR3 is TGTGCCAGCAGTTTAGGAGGGGCCCACTCTGGGGCCAACGTCCTGACTTTC. This gives the protein CASSLGGAHSGANVLTF. V usage is TRBV28 and J usage is TRBJ2-6, with D maybe TRBD2 (6 bases). Per germline, CDR1 MDHEN and CDR2 SYDVKM. The CDR3 runs to 17 residues. The germline V and J ends were trimmed by 2 bases and 0 bases, with 11 bases remaining between them.

DNA of the CDR3: TGTGCCAGTACCCCGGAGGGAAGGGAACGTGGCTACACCTTC. Translated: CASTPEGRERGYTF. J is TRBJ1-2 and V is TRBV19, with unresolved D. From germline, CDR1 is LNHDA and CDR2 SQIVND (reference sequence). Deletions cut 7 bases from V and 7 bases from J, with 19 bases between. This CDR3 has 14 amino acids.

The rearrangement joins TRBV5-4 to TRBJ2-4; TRBD2 matches 12 bases. This CDR3 has 17 residues. The germline V gene has CDR1 SGHNT and CDR2 YYREEE (reference sequence). The V segment lost 0 bases and the J segment 6 bases; nucleotides outside the gene matches: 7. This chain's CDR3 is CASSLAPSGRAGNIQYF. CDR3 DNA: TGTGCCAGCAGCTTGGCTCCTAGCGGGAGGGCCGGAAACATTCAGTACTTC.

The chain has TRBV7-2 and TRBJ1-1; no reliable D call. V was shortened by 4 bases and J by 4 bases, with 10 bases between the two germline ends. CDR3 length: 13 amino acids. Germline loops: CDR1 SGHTA, CDR2 FQGNSA. In DNA, the CDR3 is TGTGCCAGCAGCTCGAAGAAGGGCACTGAAGCTTTCTTT. This codes for CASSSKKGTEAFF.

V is TRBV28 and J is TRBJ2-2; 7 nucleotides match TRBD2. Germline CDR1 MDHEN, CDR2 SYDVKM. The CDR3 contains 18 residues. J was trimmed by 1 base and V by 3 bases; bases with no gene match: 11. The CDR3 sequence: CASSLIFGSSGNTGELFF. CDR3 nucleotide sequence: TGTGCCAGCAGTTTGATCTTTGGGTCTAGCGGGAACACCGGGGAGCTGTTTTTT.

This clone has just one count. This chain connects TRBV27 to TRBJ2-7; 8 nucleotides match TRBD2. After removal of 3 bases from V and 2 bases from J, the junction contained 6 bases not matched to a gene. The CDR3 totals 15 residues. Germline CDR1 is MNHEY and CDR2 is SMNVEV (reference sequence). The CDR3 region has the DNA TGTGCCAGCAGTTTTAGCGGGAAAGGAGCCTACGAGCAGTACTTC. It codes for CASSFSGKGAYEQYF.

The J gene is TRBJ2-5, the V gene TRBV18; TRBD1 matches 7 bases. Per the germline V gene, CDR1 is KGHSH and CDR2 is LQKENI. With 6 bases clipped from V and 4 bases from J, the junction kept 11 bases outside the gene matches. CDR3 length: 15 residues. As DNA, the CDR3 is TGTGCCAGCTCGCAACCGGGGTCAGGGGGAGAGACCCAGTACTTC. This encodes CASSQPGSGGETQYF.

The J gene is TRBJ1-2, the V gene TRBV29-1, with a possible D match to TRBD1 (5 bases). Germline V CDR1 and CDR2: SQVTM, ANQGSEA. This CDR3 region has 12 residues. Trimming removed 6 bases from V and 2 bases from J, with 10 bases in between. CDR3 loop: CSVTGGNYGYTF. CDR3 nucleotide sequence: TGCAGCGTGACCGGGGGGAACTATGGCTACACCTTC. Drawing the rest from reference TRBV29-1 and TRBJ1-2, the complete variable domain is SAVISQKPSRDICQRGTSLTIQCQVDSQVTMMFWYRQQPGQSLTLIATANQGSEATYESGFVIDKFPISRPNLTFSTLTVSNMSPEDSSIYLCSVTGGNYGYTFGSGTRLTVV.

The chain has TRBV24-1 and TRBJ2-7, with a possible D match to TRBD2 (5 bases). CDR1 KGHDR and CDR2 SFDVKD come from the germline V gene. Trimming cost V 4 bases and J 2 bases, with 14 bases left between them. The length of the CDR3 is 15 residues. The CDR3 DNA sequence: TGTGCCACCAGTGAGTCGCGGGTAGGAGCCTACGAGCAGTACTTC. Protein: CATSESRVGAYEQYF.

The genes are TRBV10-3 and TRBJ1-1; the D gene is possibly TRBD1 (5 bases). The CDR3 loop spans 12 amino acids. Trimming took off 8 bases at V and 0 bases at J, with 7 bases between the two ends. CDR1 is ENHRY, CDR2 SYGVKD, per germline. CDR3 coding DNA: TGTGCCATCGGGACGGTGAACACTGAAGCTTTCTTT. Its translation is CAIGTVNTEAFF.

This clone appeared once. This rearrangement joins TRBV19 to TRBJ2-1; the match to TRBD2 covers 7 bases. Unmatched junction bases numbered 9, after V lost 7 bases and J lost 0 bases. Germline V gene lookup returns CDR1 LNHDA and CDR2 SQIVND (reference sequence). The CDR3 runs to 16 residues. CDR3 sequence (DNA): TGTGCCAGTACCGACGCTGGCGGGAGCTCCTACAATGAGCAGTTCTTC. Amino acids: CASTDAGGSSYNEQFF.

The chain employs TRBV9 and TRBJ1-6; D is unclear. Germline V gives CDR1 SGDLS, CDR2 YYNGEE. V dropped 1 base and J dropped 1 base, with 9 bases sitting between them. This CDR3 has 16 residues. The CDR3 region is CASSVLADSYNSPLHF. In DNA, the CDR3 is TGTGCCAGCAGCGTATTAGCAGATTCCTATAATTCACCCCTCCACTTT.